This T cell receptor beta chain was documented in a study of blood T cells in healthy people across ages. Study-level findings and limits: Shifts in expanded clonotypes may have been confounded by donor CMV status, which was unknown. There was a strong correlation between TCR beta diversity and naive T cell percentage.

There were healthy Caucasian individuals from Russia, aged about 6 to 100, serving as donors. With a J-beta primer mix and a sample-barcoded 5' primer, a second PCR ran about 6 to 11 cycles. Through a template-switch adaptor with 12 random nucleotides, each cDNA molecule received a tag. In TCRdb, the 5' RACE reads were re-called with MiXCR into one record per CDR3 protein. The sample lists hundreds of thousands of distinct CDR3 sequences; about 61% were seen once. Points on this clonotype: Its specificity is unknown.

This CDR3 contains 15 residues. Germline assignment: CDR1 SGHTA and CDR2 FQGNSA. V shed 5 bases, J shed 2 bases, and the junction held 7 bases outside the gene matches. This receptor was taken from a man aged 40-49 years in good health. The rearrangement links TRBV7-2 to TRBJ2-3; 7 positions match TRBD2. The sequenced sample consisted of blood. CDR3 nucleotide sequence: TGTGCCAGCAGCGCGGGAGCGCAATTCACAGATACGCAGTATTTT. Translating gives CASSAGAQFTDTQYF.